Below are 9 T cell receptor beta chains sequenced from a single sample in a study of cytomegalovirus exposure and HLA in healthy donors. The study ran its PCR with 60 Vbeta and 13 Jbeta primers. TCRdb's table, derived via immunoSEQ multiplex PCR, lists solely in-frame clones and lacks some. The sample carries 150,000 to 200,000 clones, around 77% recorded once. The sequenced sample was PBMCs. These receptors were obtained from a man between 35 and 55 years old in good health and CMV-seronegative.

The rearrangement uses TRBV18 and TRBJ2-7; the match to TRBD1 covers 9 bases. The CDR3 is 14 residues long. Germline V CDR1 and CDR2: KGHSH, LQKENI. Trimming took 9 bases from V and 0 from J; bases not matched to a gene: 6. CDR3 loop: CASSGTGSSYEQYF. CDR3 coding DNA: TGTGCCAGTTCCGGGACAGGGAGCTCCTACGAGCAGTACTTC.

This chain uses TRBV27 with TRBJ1-1, with 8 bases that match TRBD1. V dropped 5 bases and J dropped 5; count of bases not matched to a gene: 7. Germline V gene sequence: CDR1 MNHEY, CDR2 SMNVEV (reference sequence). The CDR3 extends over 14 amino acids. CDR3 nucleotide sequence: TGTGCCAGCAGTCTCCGACAGGGGTTGACTGAAGCTTTCTTT. This sequence encodes CASSLRQGLTEAFF.

The J gene is TRBJ1-5, the V gene TRBV4-2; 9 bases line up with TRBD1. Trimming cost V 0 bases and J 3 bases; bases outside gene matches: 9. The germline gives CDR1 LGHNA, CDR2 YNFKEQ. This CDR3 region has 18 residues. DNA of the CDR3: TGTGCCAGCAGCCAAGAAGTTTCGGACAGGGGTGTCAATCAGCCCCAGCATTTT. Its translation: CASSQEVSDRGVNQPQHF.

V is TRBV4-2 and J is TRBJ2-1, with 11 bases matching TRBD2. Germline V gene sequence: CDR1 LGHNA, CDR2 YNFKEQ. Trimming removed 2 bases from V and 6 bases from J; junction bases left unmatched: 6. CDR3 size: 16 residues. CDR3 in amino acids: CASSQPLAGVFNEQFF. In nucleotides, the CDR3 is TGTGCCAGCAGCCAACCACTAGCGGGAGTATTCAATGAGCAGTTCTTC.

J is TRBJ2-2 and V is TRBV5-1; unclear D gene. CDR1 is SGHRS, CDR2 YFSETQ, per germline. V was shortened by 4 bases and J by 1 base, with 11 bases between the two germline ends. The CDR3 length is 15 residues. The CDR3 nucleotides read TGCGCCAGCAGCCTACAGAGCCTGAACACCGGGGAGCTGTTTTTT. Translating gives CASSLQSLNTGELFF.

The V gene is TRBV28, the J gene TRBJ1-5; 11 bases line up with TRBD1. Germline-derived CDR1 and CDR2 are MDHEN and SYDVKM. The junction had 5 bases not matched to a gene; V was cut back by 6 bases and J by 4 bases. The CDR3 runs to 15 residues. CDR3 DNA sequence: TGTGCCAGCAGGGGGACAGGGGGGATGAATCAGCCCCAGCATTTT. Its protein product is CASRGTGGMNQPQHF.

This clone showed up just once. The rearrangement links TRBV10-3 to TRBJ1-5; D is unclear. Germline loops: CDR1 ENHRY, CDR2 SYGVKD. This CDR3 is built from 14 residues. V was clipped by 0 bases and J by 9 bases, with 12 bases between them. DNA for the CDR3: TGTGCCATCAGTGAGTCGAAGACATACGGGCCCCAGCATTTT. This codes for CAISESKTYGPQHF.

The V call is TRBV19, the J call TRBJ1-6; the match to TRBD1 covers 8 bases. The CDR3 loop spans 16 amino acids. The V gene's germline CDR1 is LNHDA and CDR2 SQIVND (reference sequence). V dropped 3 bases and J dropped 9; count of bases not matched to a gene: 10. CDR3 in amino acids: CASSIGTGVLASPLHF. The CDR3 DNA reads TGTGCCAGTAGTATTGGGACAGGCGTGCTTGCTTCACCCCTCCACTTT.

The gene calls are TRBV20-1 and TRBJ1-1; D is unresolved. The germline CDR1 and CDR2 sequences are DFQATT and SNEGSKA (reference sequence). V was trimmed by 7 bases and J by 1 base, leaving 7 bases between them. This CDR3 region has 11 residues. CDR3 protein: CSGEGNTEAFF. In DNA form, the CDR3 reads TGCAGTGGAGAGGGGAACACTGAAGCTTTCTTT.